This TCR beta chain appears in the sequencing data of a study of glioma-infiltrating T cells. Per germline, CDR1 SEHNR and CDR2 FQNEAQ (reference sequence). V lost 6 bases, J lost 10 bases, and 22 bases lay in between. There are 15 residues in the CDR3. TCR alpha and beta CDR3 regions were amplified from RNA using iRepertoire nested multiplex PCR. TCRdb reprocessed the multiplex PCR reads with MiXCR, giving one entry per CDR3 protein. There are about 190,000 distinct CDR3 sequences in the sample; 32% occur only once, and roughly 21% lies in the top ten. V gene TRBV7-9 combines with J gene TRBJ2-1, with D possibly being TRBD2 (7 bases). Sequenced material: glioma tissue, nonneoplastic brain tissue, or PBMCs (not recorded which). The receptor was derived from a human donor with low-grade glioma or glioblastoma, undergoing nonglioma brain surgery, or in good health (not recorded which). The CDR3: CASSSQGGGQNEQFF. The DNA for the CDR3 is TGTGCCAGCAGTTCCCAGGGCGGGGGCCAAAACGAGCAGTTCTTC.